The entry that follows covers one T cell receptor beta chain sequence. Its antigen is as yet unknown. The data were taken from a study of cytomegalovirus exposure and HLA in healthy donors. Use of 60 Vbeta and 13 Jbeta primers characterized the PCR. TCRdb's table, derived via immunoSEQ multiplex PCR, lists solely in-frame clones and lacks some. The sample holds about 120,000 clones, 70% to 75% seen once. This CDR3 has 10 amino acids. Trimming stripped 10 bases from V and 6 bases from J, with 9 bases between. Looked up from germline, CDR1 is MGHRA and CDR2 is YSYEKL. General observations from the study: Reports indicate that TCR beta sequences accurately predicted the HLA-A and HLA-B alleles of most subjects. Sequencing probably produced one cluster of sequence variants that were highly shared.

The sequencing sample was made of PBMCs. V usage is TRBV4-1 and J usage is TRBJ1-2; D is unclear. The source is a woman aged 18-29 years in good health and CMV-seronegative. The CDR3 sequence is CANVPDGYTF. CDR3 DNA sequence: TGCGCCAACGTTCCGGATGGCTACACCTTC.